The source of this T cell receptor (beta chain) is a study of CD8 T cells in Susac syndrome. The germline V and J ends were trimmed by 8 bases and 0 bases, with 10 bases remaining between them. Germline V gene lookup returns CDR1 MNHEY and CDR2 SVGAGI. The CDR3 covers 13 residues. It was with random hexamers that roughly 0.5 to 1 ug RNA was reverse transcribed. Each CDR3 protein is one row after TCRdb ran MiXCR on the immunoSEQ multiplex PCR reads. The data hold 160,000 or so distinct CDR3 sequences, with about 93% observed a single time. The clonotype originates from a human donor in good health. The specimen sequenced was CD4+ T cells from PBMCs. The chain combines TRBV6-5 with TRBJ1-1; D gene ambiguous. The CDR3 DNA reads TGTGCCAGCGCGGTGTTCATGAACACTGAAGCTTTCTTT. It encodes CASAVFMNTEAFF.